Each of the 10 T cell receptor beta chains below was sequenced from the same sample in a study of T-cell reconstitution after alpha-beta-depleted transplantation in children. Molecular barcoding with unique molecular identifiers was used for the TCRbeta library. TCRdb analysed the PCR reads with MiXCR anew, one entry per CDR3 protein. The table lists 490,000 or so distinct CDR3 sequences, approximately 12% of them singletons. The material was PBMCs from the stem cell graft donor, obtained from the stem cell graft. The receptor set was obtained from a human donor who donated a stem cell graft to a child with combined immunodeficiency.

The table lists this clonotype with a few counts. This chain uses TRBV5-1 with TRBJ2-5; TRBD1 agrees at 9 bases. The CDR3 covers 13 residues. The V segment lost 7 bases and the J segment 5 bases; nucleotides outside the gene matches: 6. The germline V gene has CDR1 SGHRS and CDR2 YFSETQ. CDR3 sequence (DNA): TGCGCCAGCGGGACAGGGACGGAGGAGACCCAGTACTTC. Residues: CASGTGTEETQYF. Looking up the rest from reference TRBV5-1 and TRBJ2-5 gives the full variable domain: KAGVTQTPRYLIKTRGQQVTLSCSPISGHRSVSWYQQTPGQGLQFLFEYFSETQRNKGNFPGRFSGRQFSNSRSEMNVSTLELGDSALYLCASGTGTEETQYFGPGTRLLVL.

The count of this clonotype is one. The chain recombines TRBV25-1 with TRBJ2-7; D gene ambiguous. Germline CDR1 is MGHDK and CDR2 is SYGVNS. CDR3 length equals 11 residues. Trimming left V 4 bases short and J 4 bases short, with 5 bases between. The CDR3 is CASSVWYEQYF. In DNA form, the CDR3 reads TGTGCCAGCAGTGTTTGGTACGAGCAGTACTTC.

The rearrangement links TRBV20-1 to TRBJ2-7; D possibly corresponds to TRBD2 (6 bases). The CDR3 covers 12 residues. Per the germline V gene, CDR1 is DFQATT and CDR2 is SNEGSKA (reference sequence). The ends were cut back, 3 bases at V and 6 bases at J, with 12 bases in the middle. CDR3 region: CSASEWGGEQYF. The CDR3 DNA sequence: TGCAGTGCTAGTGAGTGGGGAGGCGAGCAGTACTTC.

This clonotype has at least ten counts. V gene TRBV5-1 combines with J gene TRBJ2-3, with 12 bases fitting TRBD2. The CDR3 loop spans 17 amino acids. CDR1 and CDR2 (germline): SGHRS, YFSETQ. Trimming at V came to 0 bases and at J to 1 base, leaving 3 bases not matched to a gene. CDR3 residues: CASSLDRLAGGTDTQYF. The DNA of the CDR3 is TGCGCCAGCAGCTTGGATCGACTAGCGGGGGGCACAGATACGCAGTATTTT.

The chain's CDR3 is CASSLAGRRELFF. The CDR3 DNA sequence: TGTGCCAGCAGTTTAGCGGGGCGTAGGGAGCTGTTTTTT. This chain joins TRBV12-3 or TRBV12-4 and TRBJ2-2, with a possible D match to TRBD1 (5 bases). The CDR3 spans 13 residues. V gave up 0 bases and J gave up 9 bases, with 8 bases separating them.

The rearrangement links TRBV21-1 to TRBJ2-7; the table's D call, TRBD1, has no DNA check behind it. TRBV21-1 is labeled a pseudogene. The CDR3 has 12 amino acids. CDR3 residues: CADWDRGNEQYF. Here the CDR3 DNA reads TGTGCAGATTGGGACAGGGGAAACGAGCAGTACTTC.

This clonotype has at least ten counts. The CDR3 protein is CAILDRTHDEQFF. The CDR3 bases are TGTGCCATCTTAGATAGGACTCACGATGAGCAGTTCTTC. The V call is TRBV10-3, the J call TRBJ2-1; D is possibly TRBD2 (5 bases). CDR3 length equals 13 residues. The germline gives CDR1 ENHRY, CDR2 SYGVKD. V dropped 8 bases and J dropped 8 bases, with 16 bases sitting between them.

The chain is built from TRBV19 and TRBJ2-7, with 8 nucleotides matching TRBD2. Germline V lookup: CDR1 LNHDA, CDR2 SQIVND (reference sequence). This CDR3 is 16 amino acids long. Trimming took 4 bases from V and 2 from J; bases not matched to a gene: 10. CDR3 bases: TGTGCCAGTAGTACCTCCGGGAGGGCCTTCCCCTACGAGCAGTACTTC. It is translated as CASSTSGRAFPYEQYF.

This clonotype was seen only a few times. The chain employs TRBV18 and TRBJ1-2, with D possibly being TRBD1 (5 bases). The CDR3 consists of 16 residues. V shed 3 bases and J shed 5 bases, with 19 bases lying between them. Germline V gene data show CDR1 as KGHSH and CDR2 as LQKENI. The CDR3 loop reads CASSPLDTQREYGYTF. In nucleotides, the CDR3 is TGTGCCAGCTCACCTTTGGACACCCAAAGGGAGTATGGCTACACCTTC.

The genes are TRBV2 and TRBJ2-7, with D unresolved. The CDR3 has 13 amino acids. Per the germline V gene, CDR1 is SNHLY and CDR2 is FYNNEI. V lost 6 bases and J 0 bases, leaving 9 bases between the germline ends. This CDR3 is CASSAPSSYEQYF. In nucleotides, the CDR3 is TGTGCCAGCAGCGCACCTAGCTCCTACGAGCAGTACTTC.